This TCR beta chain was identified during a study of blood T cell repertoires in COVID-19. Study information: Italy, Spain and the United States were the sources of the convalescent and acute COVID-19 samples. PBMCs, B-cell-depleted T cells, or T cells were the source of the cDNA or gDNA that made up the material.

Authors' processing steps: Reference gene primer amplification in the assay estimated nucleated cell counts. Profiling relied on immunoSEQ multiplex PCR, and the TCRdb table lists in-frame clones only, not all of them. The DNA was the basis for D and trimming; V, J and clone size are from that table. Of about 76,000 clones listed, about 90% are singletons. The germline CDR1 and CDR2 sequences are SGHKS and YYEKEE (reference sequence). The CDR3 is made up of 14 amino acids. The V end was cut by 0 bases, the J end by 5 bases, with 11 bases between. The clonotype was recovered from a human donor in a cohort sampled during active COVID-19. The chain couples TRBV5-5 to TRBJ2-5; D perhaps matches TRBD2 (6 bases). The sample consisted of peripheral blood. CDR3 in DNA: TGTGCCAGCAGCTTGGCCGTCGGGGGTGAGACCCAGTACTTC. Translated: CASSLAVGGETQYF.